The 13 T cell receptor beta chains in this list originate from one sample, sequenced in a study of shared clonotypes between healthy human individuals. Sequencing was performed with immunoSEQ multiplex PCR; in TCRdb, only in-frame clones are kept and a portion is missing. The data hold some 1.1 million clones, with approximately 75% observed a single time. The sequencing input was memory CD4+ T cells from PBMCs. Subset given: CD45RA-negative fraction. These receptors were collected from a man aged 18 to 29 in good health. Some clones in this sample may be carry-over from other donors' samples.

The rearrangement links TRBV7-6 to TRBJ2-1; the D gene is possibly TRBD1 (5 bases). CDR3 length equals 12 residues. Trimming removed 5 bases at V and 9 bases at J, with 11 bases between. Germline V lookup: CDR1 SGHVS, CDR2 FNYEAQ. The chain's CDR3 is CASSPPQGEQFF. The DNA of the CDR3 is TGTGCCAGCAGCCCTCCCCAGGGTGAGCAGTTCTTC.

This rearrangement joins TRBV5-8 to TRBJ2-3; 7 bases match TRBD1. Germline V gene sequence: CDR1 SGHTS, CDR2 YDEGEE. The ends lost 0 bases at V and 4 bases at J; junction bases unmatched: 8. CDR3 length: 16 amino acids. In DNA form, the CDR3 reads TGTGCCAGCAGCTTGGGACAGGGTTGGTCCTCAGATACGCAGTATTTT. Residues: CASSLGQGWSSDTQYF.

This chain's CDR3 is CASSLSGGGNTIYF. The CDR3 region has the DNA TGTGCCAGCAGTTTATCGGGGGGCGGAAACACCATATATTTT. The chain couples TRBV28 to TRBJ1-3; D is possibly TRBD1 (6 bases). The CDR3 loop spans 14 amino acids. V lost 1 base and J 4 bases, leaving 8 bases between the germline ends. Germline CDR1 reads MDHEN; CDR2 reads SYDVKM.

The chain uses TRBV15 and TRBJ2-1; 8 bases match TRBD2. There are 17 residues in the CDR3. J lost 3 bases, V lost 9 bases, and 16 bases had no gene match. Per the germline V gene, CDR1 is LNHNV and CDR2 is YYDKDF (reference sequence). In nucleotides, the CDR3 is TGTGCCACAATGACCCGGGGTAGCGGGAAGTACTACAATGAGCAGTTCTTC. The encoded protein is CATMTRGSGKYYNEQFF.

Concerning this clone: Other DNA variants within this sample encode the same CDR3. The chain joins TRBV19 to TRBJ2-1, with TRBD1 as a possible D gene (5 bases). CDR3 length: 12 residues. Trimming took 0 bases from V and 8 from J, leaving 5 bases between them. The V gene's germline CDR1 is LNHDA and CDR2 SQIVND (reference sequence). In nucleotides, the CDR3 is TGTGCCAGTAGTATAGAAGGGGATGAGCAGTTCTTC. Its protein is CASSIEGDEQFF.

The chain combines TRBV4-1 with TRBJ2-5, with 7 bases matching TRBD1. The germline CDR1 and CDR2 sequences are MGHRA and YSYEKL. The CDR3 is 13 residues long. J gave up 5 bases and V 10 bases, and 10 bases lay outside the gene matches. CDR3 sequence reads: CATGQGVRETQYF. The CDR3 DNA sequence: TGCGCCACCGGGCAGGGGGTCAGGGAGACCCAGTACTTC.

The gene calls are TRBV6-1 and TRBJ2-7; 8 bases fit TRBD2. The CDR3 loop spans 12 amino acids. Germline CDR1 reads MNHNS; CDR2 reads SASEGT. Trimming at V came to 8 bases and at J to 6 bases, leaving 6 bases not matched to a gene. The CDR3 DNA reads as TGTGCCAGCTATCGGGGGGGCTTCGAGCAGTACTTC. It is translated as CASYRGGFEQYF.

The J gene is TRBJ2-7, the V gene TRBV11-2, with 9 positions matching TRBD2. The trim removed 3 bases at V and 5 bases at J, leaving 8 bases unmatched. The V gene's germline CDR1 is SGHAT and CDR2 FQNNGV. The CDR3 is 15 amino acids. The CDR3 DNA reads TGTGCCAGCAGCTTTAGCGGGAGCAGTGACCACGAGCAGTACTTC. Its protein product is CASSFSGSSDHEQYF.

As for this clone: A far larger clone is one nucleotide away, so this likely arose from a read error. The chain uses TRBV30 and TRBJ2-1; the D gene is possibly TRBD1 (6 bases). The CDR3 length is 12 residues. Germline CDR1 and CDR2: GTSNPN and SVGIG (reference sequence). The CDR3: CAWSQGPNKQFF. In DNA, the CDR3 is TGTGCCTGGAGTCAGGGGCCCAATAAGCAGTTCTTC.

The chain uses TRBV7-9 and TRBJ1-5; tentatively, D is TRBD1 (6 bases). The CDR3 spans 15 residues. Germline V CDR1 and CDR2: SEHNR, FQNEAQ (reference sequence). The germline V and J ends were trimmed by 3 bases and 5 bases, with 14 bases remaining between them. CDR3 sequence (DNA): TGTGCCAGCAGCTTTGCCAGGGGAGCCCATCAGCCCCAGCATTTT. This encodes CASSFARGAHQPQHF.

Concerning this clone: Other DNA sequences from this sample encode an identical CDR3 as well. V is TRBV7-2 and J is TRBJ2-1, with TRBD2 identical over 13 bases. After removal of 5 bases from V and 7 bases from J, the junction contained 2 bases not matched to a gene. The CDR3 sequence is 14 residues long. Germline lookup yields CDR1 SGHTA and CDR2 FQGNSA. CDR3 residues: CASSPTSGRNEQFF. The CDR3 region has the DNA TGTGCCAGCAGCCCGACTAGCGGGAGGAATGAGCAGTTCTTC. Full variable domain (outside the CDR3, taken from reference TRBV7-2 and TRBJ2-1): GAGVSQSPSNKVTEKGKDVELRCDPISGHTALYWYRQSLGQGLEFLIYFQGNSAPDKSGLPSDRFSAERTGGSVSTLTIQRTQQEDSAVYLCASSPTSGRNEQFFGPGTRLTVL.

The genes are TRBV28 and TRBJ2-7; D is perhaps TRBD1 (6 bases). V lost 5 bases and J 7 bases, leaving 21 bases between the germline ends. Looked up from germline, CDR1 is MDHEN and CDR2 is SYDVKM. The CDR3 extends over 15 amino acids. The CDR3 spells CASSGFLRGVGEQYF. The CDR3 DNA follows: TGTGCCAGCAGTGGATTTCTCAGGGGTGTGGGGGAGCAGTACTTC.

As regards this clone: Other nucleotide sequences in the sample specify the same CDR3. The chain employs TRBV5-4 and TRBJ2-5, with a possible D match to TRBD1 (5 bases). CDR1 and CDR2 (germline): SGHNT, YYREEE (reference sequence). The CDR3 spans 12 residues. Trimming stripped 2 bases from V and 5 bases from J, with 7 bases between. CDR3 in amino acids: CASSFPGETQYF. CDR3 bases: TGTGCCAGCAGCTTCCCAGGGGAGACCCAGTACTTC.